This T cell receptor (beta chain) appears in the sequencing data of a study of blood T cells in healthy people across ages. Whole-study results and caveats: A roughly linear age-dependent decrease characterized TCR beta diversity per million T cells.

Each of the donors had 8 to 10 milliliters of peripheral blood drawn into EDTA-treated Vacutainer tubes. Each sample provided at least 5 micrograms of extracted total RNA. Next came a second PCR, run for about 6 to 12 cycles, which used a sample-barcoded 5' primer along with a J-beta primer mix. Tagging of each cDNA molecule was performed by a template-switch adaptor with 12 random nucleotides. TCRdb used MiXCR to reprocess the 5' RACE reads, holding one entry per CDR3 protein. The sample has 1.8 million or so distinct CDR3 sequences; approximately 40% are singletons. Trimming removed 5 bases at V and 7 bases at J, with 14 bases between. This CDR3 contains 14 residues. Germline values: CDR1 KGHDR, CDR2 SFDVKD. This clonotype appeared a few times. Its antigen is unidentified.

This clonotype was obtained from a human donor in good health. The chain joins TRBV24-1 to TRBJ1-5; no firm D call. The sample taken for sequencing was blood. The CDR3 DNA reads TGTGCCACCAGTGCTGGCACGGAGCGGCAGCCCCAGCATTTT. The encoded protein is CATSAGTERQPQHF.